This T cell receptor beta chain was sequenced for a study of cytomegalovirus exposure and HLA in healthy donors listed by TCRdb under 2017. The study in broad terms: In an earlier analysis of some 610 of the donors, 250 to 350 Gb of sequence data and 120 million or so unique TCR beta sequences from 180 million or so T cells were reported. Roughly five DR-DQ haplotypes were handled as single units for association and clustering, since linkage in the cohort was strong. Rather than using new phenotypic data, the later analysis identified candidate immune exposures from TCR beta sequences and from how often those sequences occurred across donors. A separate validation cohort of over a hundred different subjects was used in addition to the approximately 640-subject first cohort. The study aimed to test whether signatures of past pathogen exposure could be identified by cataloging public T cell receptors. High-throughput TCR immunosequencing, statistical association of individual TCRs with disease status, and machine learning were combined to predict cytomegalovirus infection status. An early release that covered about 600 HLA-typed donors contained around 330 gigabases of sequencing data and roughly 84 million unique TCR sequences. All discovery cohort repertoires had been generated on a single sequencing platform. In a later analysis, previously published TCR beta repertoires from 550 to 750 donors were re-analyzed and high-resolution HLA genotyping was added so that TCR occurrence patterns could be studied. On average, roughly 240,000 unique TCR beta nucleotide sequences were sequenced per donor among fewer than 500 genotyped donors of the cohort, with around 19% of those sequences being non-productive. Both class I and class II loci were covered by HLA typing, at four-digit resolution. The study used immunosequencing to profile the T cell repertoires of several hundred subjects and linked those repertoires to cytomegalovirus serostatus. Of the roughly 400 genotyped donors, over 65% fell in the genetic ancestry cluster associated with self-reported Caucasian donors. A later genetic analysis used genome-wide SNP genotypes for about three fifths of the 666 donors, treating that subset as a discovery cohort. Donor age, sex, ethnicity and CMV serostatus were compiled alongside the repertoire data. The number of typed donors differed by locus: 629-630 for A, B, C, DRB1 and DQB1; roughly 510 for DQA1; around 580 for DPA1; and about 450 for DPB1. An earlier analysis of about 620 of the donors applied high-throughput TCR beta sequencing to assess whether each TCR beta V gene segment acted as functional or pseudogenic. Summary of the overall study and its limitations: A later analysis reported that several top co-occurrence clusters appeared linked to parvovirus B19, influenza, CMV and Epstein-Barr virus. The cohort was sequenced for TCR beta chains only, and without alpha or paired-chain data the features that could be detected were limited. A later genetic analysis reported fewer N-insertions in productive TCRs among donors in an Asian-associated ancestry cluster than the approximately 700-donor mean. Correlated functional status among segregating V segments might be attributable to linkage disequilibrium, but an unknown experimental factor could not be ruled out. A few of the identified cytomegalovirus-associated TCR beta chains were confirmed in vitro to be specific for cytomegalovirus antigens. CMV serostatus was the only immune exposure information available for the cohort. Broadly in line with IMGT annotations, most TCR beta V segments showed up in productive rearrangements about 87% or about 30% of the time in an earlier analysis of a few hundred of the donors. In a later analysis, HLA-associated TCR beta chains were found to be more clonally expanded and to have lower generation probabilities than equally common non-associated chains. The authors suggested that the approach could potentially be extended to other disease states and immunological phenotypes. Over 15 rarely observed V segments, including chromosome 9 orphons, were excluded from the earlier analysis of almost 600 of the donors because counts were too low. According to a later analysis, most CMV-associated TCR beta chains appeared to be HLA-restricted, and the HLA associations seemed to be driven largely by CMV exposure. The 87-base-pair reads could not distinguish some IMGT-functional V segments, including TRBV6-2 and TRBV6-3, so those segments were excluded. When HLA alleles, especially DR and DQ, strongly co-occurred, attributing TCR associations to individual alleles was difficult. Most TCR sequences were seen in very few donors, while some public TCRs were found in many individuals. A total of 150 to 200 TCR beta chains were listed by the study as associated with cytomegalovirus. A cluster of highly shared sequence variants was judged likely to be a technical artifact of the sequencing pipeline. In a later analysis, TCR association rates were found to vary across HLA loci, with the most associated TCRs seen for DRB1 alleles and the fewest for HLA-C alleles. Specific HLA alleles were associated with roughly 16,000 TCR beta sequences at a false discovery rate of 0.05 in a later analysis. A further reported finding was that TCR beta sequences accurately predicted the HLA-A and HLA-B alleles for most subjects in the first cohort. The classifier was reported to diagnose cytomegalovirus status with high specificity and sensitivity in both the original and validation cohorts. Because some donors lacked HLA typing at each locus, the association tests relied only on the typed subset. A later genetic analysis associated a missense DCLRE1C variant with V-gene and J-gene trimming of TCR beta chains, and an independent cohort replicated the association. Presence/absence analyses assumed roughly uniform sequencing depth across donors, an assumption that may not hold.

About this clone itself: The clone's antigen remains unknown. Base qualities are missing; no much larger clone stands one base away.

The cohort was made up of 650 to 700 healthy bone marrow donors. All cohort members were sampled while nominally healthy, although unrecorded immune exposures were likely present. The donor tested CMV seronegative and was one of the 352 seronegative cohort members. Each donor provided a peripheral blood sample, and peripheral blood mononuclear cells were used for TCR beta sequencing. Genomic DNA was extracted from the blood cell samples with the Qiagen DNeasy Blood Extraction Kit. Germline trimming amounts to 8 bases on V and 11 bases on J, with 18 as the count of junction bases outside the gene matches. The germline V gene (reference sequence) supplies CDR1 LNHNV and CDR2 YYDKDF. Measured from the cysteine to the phenylalanine, the CDR3 is 15 residues long. Only CDR3 DNA remains: 45 bases, in frame from the first base. The method behind the library was the immunoSEQ multiplex PCR assay. For the multiplex PCR, a mixture combining 60 forward primers for TCR Vbeta segments and 13 reverse primers for TCR Jbeta segments was used. A multiplex PCR assay on genomic DNA amplified the CDR3 region of rearranged TCR beta genes. The Illumina HiSeq System was used to sequence the amplified TCR beta libraries as 87-base-pair reads. From the authors' description of their analysis: Across the 600 to 700 repertoires, a later analysis counted tens of millions of unique TCR beta chains, approximately 12 million of which were shared by at least two donors. Raw reads were error-corrected and collapsed into unique sequences by a nearest-neighbor algorithm in which closely related sequences were merged to remove PCR and sequencing errors. V, D and J gene segments were assigned by aligning CDR3 sequences to IMGT reference sequences. For a sequence to be retained, a match of at least six nucleotides to both a V gene segment and a J gene segment was required. A rearrangement was called productive if the CDR3 had no stop codons and remained in frame with V and J, and every other rearrangement was called non-productive. Following IMGT convention, CDR3 was defined as the stretch from the second conserved V-encoded cysteine up to the conserved J-encoded phenylalanine. The earlier analysis of 587 of the donors excluded any sequence lacking an unambiguous match to a single V gene segment. In an earlier analysis of a few hundred of the donors, a V segment was called functional when productive rearrangements were above 56.7%, and segregating when the standard deviation between donors exceeded 5%. A statistical classification framework was built for diagnosing cytomegalovirus status from the catalog of TCR beta chain sequences. In a later analysis, TCR nucleotide sequences were compared against IMGT/GENE-DB human TR gene sequences so that V and J genes could be assigned. A later analysis assigned CDR3 sequences and most-parsimonious VDJ recombination scenarios with the TCRdist pipeline. In a later analysis, every TCR beta chain was defined by the combination of its CDR3 amino acid sequence and its V-gene family, and reads without a unique V-gene family were dropped. In a later analysis, several hundred highly shared, low-generation-probability nucleotide sequences were removed to address suspected cross-contamination and a sequencing artifact. In a later analysis, a clonal expansion index for each public chain was calculated from normalized within-repertoire ranks of inferred template counts. Generation probabilities in a later analysis came from a VDJ recombination model fitted to out-of-frame rearrangements, and those results were checked against IGoR. In a later analysis, TCR-TCR, TCR-HLA and TCR-CMV co-occurrence was scored with hypergeometric tests, and a repertoire-size bias correction was applied to TCR pairs. False discovery rates were estimated in a later analysis by permuting HLA or CMV assignments 20 times. In a later analysis, co-occurring TCRs were grouped with DBSCAN, and TCRdist sequence similarity was added when clustering was performed within HLA-allele-positive subsets. For co-occurrence clustering, repertoires with fewer than 30,000 or more than 120,000 public chains were excluded, along with five repertoires with anomalous nucleotide sharing. What TCRdb holds here is the immuneACCESS table cut down to in-frame rearrangements. Part of the clones is not present; checked against another copy, under half of the missing clones reflect an unresolved V gene, and the others are unexplained. V and J calls and clone size come straight from that table; D and trimming were deduced from the DNA. In all, the sample holds 130,000 or so clones, and about 86% of those were seen once. The leading ten clones occupy about 2% of the sample.

This receptor was obtained from a woman between 35 and 50 years old in good health and CMV-seronegative. The chain joins TRBV15 to TRBJ2-4, and 7 junctional nucleotides match TRBD2. Material for sequencing was PBMCs. Here the CDR3 is given as CATRRDYDPERVQYF. Read as DNA, the sequence is TGTGCCACCCGGCGGGACTATGATCCGGAGCGGGTTCAGTACTTC.